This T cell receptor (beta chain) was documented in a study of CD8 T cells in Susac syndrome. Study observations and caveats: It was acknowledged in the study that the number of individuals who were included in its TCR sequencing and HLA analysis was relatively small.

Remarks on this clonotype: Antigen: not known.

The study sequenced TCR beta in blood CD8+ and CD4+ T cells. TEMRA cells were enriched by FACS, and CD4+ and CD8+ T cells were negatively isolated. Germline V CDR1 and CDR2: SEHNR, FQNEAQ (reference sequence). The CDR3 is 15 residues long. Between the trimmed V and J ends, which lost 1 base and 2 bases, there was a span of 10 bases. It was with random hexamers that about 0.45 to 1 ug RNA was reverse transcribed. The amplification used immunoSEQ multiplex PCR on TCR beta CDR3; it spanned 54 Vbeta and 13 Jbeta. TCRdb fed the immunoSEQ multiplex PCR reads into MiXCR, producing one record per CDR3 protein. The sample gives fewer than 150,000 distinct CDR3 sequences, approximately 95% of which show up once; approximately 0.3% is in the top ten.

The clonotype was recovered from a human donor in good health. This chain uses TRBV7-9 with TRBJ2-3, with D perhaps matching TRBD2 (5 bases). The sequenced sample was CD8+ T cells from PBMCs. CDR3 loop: CASSLGRAYTDTQYF. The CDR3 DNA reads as TGTGCCAGCAGCTTAGGGCGGGCGTACACAGATACGCAGTATTTT.